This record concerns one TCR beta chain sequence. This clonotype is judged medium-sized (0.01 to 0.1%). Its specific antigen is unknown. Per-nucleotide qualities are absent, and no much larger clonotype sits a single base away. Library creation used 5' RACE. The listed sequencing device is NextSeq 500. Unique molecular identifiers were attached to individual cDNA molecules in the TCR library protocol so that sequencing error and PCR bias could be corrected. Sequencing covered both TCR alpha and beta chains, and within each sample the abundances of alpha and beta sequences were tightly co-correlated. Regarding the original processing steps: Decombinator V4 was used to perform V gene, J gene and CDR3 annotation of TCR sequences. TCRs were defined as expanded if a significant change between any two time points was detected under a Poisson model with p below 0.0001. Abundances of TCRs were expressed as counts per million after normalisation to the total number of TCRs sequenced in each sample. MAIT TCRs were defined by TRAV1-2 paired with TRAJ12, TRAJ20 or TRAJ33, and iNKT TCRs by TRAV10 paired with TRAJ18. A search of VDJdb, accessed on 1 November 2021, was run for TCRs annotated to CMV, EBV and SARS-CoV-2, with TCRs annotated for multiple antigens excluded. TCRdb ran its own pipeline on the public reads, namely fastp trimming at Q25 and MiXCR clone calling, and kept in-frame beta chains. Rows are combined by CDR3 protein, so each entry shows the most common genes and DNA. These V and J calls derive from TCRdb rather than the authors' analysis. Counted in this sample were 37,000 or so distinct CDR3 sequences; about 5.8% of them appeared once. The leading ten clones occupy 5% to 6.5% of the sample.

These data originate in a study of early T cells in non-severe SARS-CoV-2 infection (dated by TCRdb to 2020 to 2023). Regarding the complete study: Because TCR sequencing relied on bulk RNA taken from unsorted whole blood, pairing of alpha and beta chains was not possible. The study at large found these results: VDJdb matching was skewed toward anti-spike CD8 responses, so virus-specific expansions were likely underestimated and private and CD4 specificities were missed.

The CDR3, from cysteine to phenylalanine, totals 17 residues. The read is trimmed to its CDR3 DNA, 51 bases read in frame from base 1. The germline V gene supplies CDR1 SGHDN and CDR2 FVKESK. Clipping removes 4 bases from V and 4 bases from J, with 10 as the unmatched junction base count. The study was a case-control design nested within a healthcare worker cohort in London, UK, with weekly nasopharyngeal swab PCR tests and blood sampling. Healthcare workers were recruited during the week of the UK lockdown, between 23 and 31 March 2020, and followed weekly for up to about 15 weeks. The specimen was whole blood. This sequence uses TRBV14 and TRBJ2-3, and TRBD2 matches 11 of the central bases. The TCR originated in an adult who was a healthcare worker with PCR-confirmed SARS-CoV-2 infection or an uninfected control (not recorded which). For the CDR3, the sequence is CASSLGATSGSSDTQYF. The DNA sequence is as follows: TGTGCCAGCAGCCTTGGGGCCACTAGCGGGAGTTCAGATACGCAGTATTTT.